This T cell receptor beta chain was profiled in a study of post-analysis software for immune sequencing data. Whole-study context: Clinical courses comprised relapsing-remitting, secondary progressive and progressive-relapsing multiple sclerosis.

Study-level results: Patients had higher frequencies than controls of five or six TRBV segments, including TRBV5-6, TRBV5-1 and TRBV20-1. Strong co-clustering by F measure was seen for same-batch samples. Multiple sclerosis patients showed significantly lower normalized Chao1 diversity than controls did.

Deletions cut 6 bases from V and 4 bases from J, with 9 bases between. This CDR3 is 12 amino acids long. Looked up from germline, CDR1 is SEHNR and CDR2 is FQNEAQ (reference sequence). The TCR beta cDNA libraries contained unique molecular identifiers. Starting from roughly 1.1 to 9.2 million T cells, the study yielded a few hundred thousand cDNA molecules. TCRdb itself ran the PCR reads through MiXCR, one entry per CDR3 protein. The table records hundreds of thousands of distinct CDR3 sequences, roughly half of them present only once. On this clonotype itself: Its antigen is as yet unknown.

This sequence joins TRBV7-9 and TRBJ1-2; no clear D. What was sequenced was blood. The clonotype comes from a girl under 18 with multiple sclerosis. CDR3 sequence (DNA): TGTGCCAGCAGGTCTCGATTCTATGGCTACACCTTC. Protein sequence: CASRSRFYGYTF.